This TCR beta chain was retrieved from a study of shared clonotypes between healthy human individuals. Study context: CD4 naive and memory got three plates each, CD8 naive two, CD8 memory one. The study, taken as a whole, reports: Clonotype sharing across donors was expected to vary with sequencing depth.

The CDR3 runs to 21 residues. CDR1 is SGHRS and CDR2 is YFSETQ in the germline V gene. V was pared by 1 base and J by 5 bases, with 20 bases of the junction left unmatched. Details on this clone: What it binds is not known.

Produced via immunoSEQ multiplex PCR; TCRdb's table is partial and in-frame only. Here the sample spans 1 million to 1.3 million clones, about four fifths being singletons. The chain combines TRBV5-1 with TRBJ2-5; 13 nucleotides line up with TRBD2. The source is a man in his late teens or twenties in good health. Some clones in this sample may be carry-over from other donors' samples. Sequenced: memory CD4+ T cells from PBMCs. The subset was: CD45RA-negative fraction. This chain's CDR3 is CASSLLGTSGINLRKPETQYF. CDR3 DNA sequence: TGCGCCAGCAGCTTGTTGGGGACTAGCGGGATTAATTTGAGAAAGCCGGAGACCCAGTACTTC.